This T cell receptor beta chain was observed in a study of blood T cell repertoires in COVID-19. In the original workflow: Estimation of nucleated cell counts relied on the amplification of reference gene primers. The method was immunoSEQ multiplex PCR; TCRdb's version includes in-frame clones alone and lacks a portion of them. The V and J calls and the clone size are those of that table, but D and trimming were determined from the DNA. The table lists 400,000 to 500,000 clones, 88% of them singletons. Donors were grouped by their self-reported clinical history. Individuals in the exposed group had encountered a COVID-19 case within 2 weeks preceding study entry. The CDR3 is 17 amino acids.

This chain joins TRBV21-1 and TRBJ2-7; the table's D call, TRBD1, was not checked against the DNA. TRBV21-1 is designated a pseudogene. This clonotype was obtained from a woman aged 18 to 35 who had been exposed to COVID-19. Specimen: PBMCs or T cells enriched from blood (not recorded which). The CDR3 sequence: CASSKRRGRGKTYEQYF. Written as DNA, the CDR3 is TGTGCCAGCAGCAAACGAAGGGGCAGGGGGAAAACCTACGAGCAGTACTTC.